This T cell receptor (beta chain) originates from a study of beta chain features in type 1 diabetes. Overall study findings and caveats: Significant though moderate, a shortening of TCRB CDR3s appeared in all four CD4+ subsets of Type 1 diabetes patients. For type 1 diabetes patients, VDJ junctions showed fewer insertions and more deletions. Shorter templates might be favored by PCR, equally in patients and controls. Any role of HLA type in TCRB rearrangement remained unresolved here.

The whole isolated RNA underwent reverse transcription, so sequencing captured expressed TCRB transcripts. TCRdb's copy holds only in-frame clones and misses some; the assay was immunoSEQ multiplex PCR. The data contain roughly 300,000 clones, roughly 8% of them singletons. This clone was picked up a small number of times. The antigen is not known. The sample taken for sequencing was central memory CD4+ T cells from blood. This clonotype was sampled from a young woman in good health.

The CDR3 loop reads CASSLAVGEGNIQYF. CDR3 bases: TGTGCCAGCAGCTTGGCCGTGGGAGAGGGGAACATTCAGTACTTC. The chain combines TRBV5-8 with TRBJ2-4; the D call may be TRBD1 or TRBD2 (5 bases each). The germline gives CDR1 SGHTS, CDR2 YDEGEE. The CDR3 sequence is 15 residues long. The V end was cut by 0 bases, the J end by 7 bases, with 14 bases between.